The clone carrying this T cell receptor beta chain was counted only a few times. Looked up from germline, CDR1 is SGHTA and CDR2 is FQGNSA. This CDR3 is 15 amino acids long. Trimming stripped 8 bases from V and 0 bases from J, with 13 bases between. The sample comes from a study of response to subunit inactivated influenza vaccine. TCRdb recomputed calls from the RT-PCR reads with MiXCR, one row per CDR3 protein. This table holds 500,000 to 600,000 distinct CDR3 sequences, 7.6% found once. The specimen comprised PBMCs from blood, sampled 23 months after vaccination. The receptor's source is a man between 45 and 75 years old who received an inactivated influenza vaccine. V usage is TRBV7-2 and J usage is TRBJ2-2; D gene ambiguous. The CDR3 region is CASQEGRPNTGELFF. For the CDR3, the DNA is TGTGCCAGCCAGGAAGGCCGCCCGAACACCGGGGAGCTGTTTTTT.